This is a list of T cell receptor beta chains from one sample in a study of T cells in Graves' hyperthyroidism and ophthalmopathy. TCRdb re-derived calls from the multiplex PCR reads in MiXCR, one entry per CDR3 protein. Of a few hundred thousand distinct CDR3 sequences listed, roughly 14% are singletons. The source material was blood. Receptors originate from a woman under 40 with Graves' hyperthyroidism that later progressed to Graves' ophthalmopathy. CDR3s include the opening cysteine and the closing phenylalanine or tryptophan. Fields, in order: V gene, clone size, D gene, J gene, CDR3 length, CDR3 DNA, CDR3 protein. A D gene is named only where the DNA matches it firmly. The size entry is marked missing in some rows and otherwise reads once, few, many or a size class.

>TRBV6-1|many|TRBD1|TRBJ1-6|15
TGTGCCAGCAGTTTCGAGACAGGGCAGGGATCACCCCTCCACTTT
CASSFETGQGSPLHF
>TRBV20-1|many|TRBD2|TRBJ2-1|19
TGCAGTGCTAGAGATCCACTAGCGGGAGGGCTTGCGTCATACAATGAGCAGTTCTTC
CSARDPLAGGLASYNEQFF
>TRBV3-1|.|TRBD2|TRBJ2-7|16
TGTGCCAGCAGCCCCGAAACCGGACTAGCGGTTTACGAGCAGTACTTC
CASSPETGLAVYEQYF
>TRBV11-2|many|.|TRBJ2-5|14
TGTGCCACCTGGGGAGAGGGGCGTCAAGAGACCCAGTACTTC
CATWGEGRQETQYF
>TRBV19|many|.|TRBJ1-2|15
TGTGCCAGTAGTACCTCGGCCAGGTCTAATGTTGGCTACACCTTC
CASSTSARSNVGYTF
>TRBV27|many|TRBD1|TRBJ2-3|16
TGTGCCAGCAGTTGGATCTCCGGGACAGGGACAGATACGCAGTATTTT
CASSWISGTGTDTQYF
>TRBV20-1|.|.|TRBJ2-2|11
TGCAGTGCTATAGGGACAGGGGAGCTGTTTTTT
CSAIGTGELFF
>TRBV12-3/TRBV12-4|many|.|TRBJ1-3|13
TGTGCCAGCAGTCAACAACAGGGAAACACCATATATTTT
CASSQQQGNTIYF
>TRBV7-8|.|TRBD1|TRBJ2-5|16
TGTGCCAGCAGCACCCAACAGGGGGCTAGGGGAGAGACCCAGTACTTC
CASSTQQGARGETQYF
>TRBV10-3|many|.|TRBJ2-7|15
TGTGCCATCAGTGAAGGACCGAGCGGAACCTACGAGCAGTACTTC
CAISEGPSGTYEQYF
>TRBV28|many|TRBD1|TRBJ2-1|15
TGTGCCAGCAGTTTATCGGACAGGGGGCGGAATGAGCAGTTCTTC
CASSLSDRGRNEQFF
>TRBV6-5|many|.|TRBJ1-1|16
TGTGCCAGCAGCTACCGGGAGGCAGGAGCCCCGTATGGAGCTTTCTTT
CASSYREAGAPYGAFF
>TRBV20-1|.|TRBD1|TRBJ2-2|13
TGCAGTGCTGGACAGGGCTACACCGGGGAGCTGTTTTTT
CSAGQGYTGELFF
>TRBV5-1|many|TRBD2|TRBJ2-3|15
TGCGCCAGCAGTGGACTAGCGGGAGCCACAGATACGCAGTATTTT
CASSGLAGATDTQYF
>TRBV28|many|.|TRBJ2-5|16
TGTGCCAGCAGTTTAGAGGGGACCCTGGGAGAAGAGACCCAGTACTTC
CASSLEGTLGEETQYF
>TRBV20-1|few|TRBD2|TRBJ2-3|14
TGCAGTGCTATTGAGGGAGGGCCATTAGATACGCAGTATTTT
CSAIEGGPLDTQYF
>TRBV11-1|many|.|TRBJ2-7|15
TGTGCCAGCAGCTTCAGCTACGTGAGCTCCTACGAGCAGTACTTC
CASSFSYVSSYEQYF
>TRBV7-2|many|TRBD1|TRBJ2-3|16
TGTGCCAGCAGCCCACGACAGGGGGCAATCACAGATACGCAGTATTTT
CASSPRQGAITDTQYF
>TRBV7-2|many|.|TRBJ1-2|13
TGTGCCAGCAGCTCCTCAGGGCCCAGTGGCTACACCTTC
CASSSSGPSGYTF
>TRBV28|many|TRBD1|TRBJ2-3|15
TGTGCCAGCAGCAAAGGGGGCCTCAGCACAGATACGCAGTATTTT
CASSKGGLSTDTQYF
>TRBV5-1|.|.|TRBJ1-5|15
TGCGCCAGCAGCTTCGGGGGACCGTCTAATCAGCCCCAGCATTTT
CASSFGGPSNQPQHF
>TRBV2|many|.|TRBJ2-7|13
TGTGCCAGCAGTGAGGCCGAAGTATACGAGCAGTACTTC
CASSEAEVYEQYF
>TRBV19|.|TRBD2|TRBJ2-7|16
TGTGCCAGTAGTGTTTGGGGACTAGCGGGAGCCTACGAGCAGTACTTC
CASSVWGLAGAYEQYF
>TRBV5-1|few|TRBD2|TRBJ2-1|16
TGCGCCAGCAGCTTGCGAGGACTAGCGGGAGATGATGAGCAGTTCTTC
CASSLRGLAGDDEQFF
>TRBV25-1|.|.|TRBJ1-2|15
TGTGCCAGCAAGGGGCAGGGATGGGGTATAGATGGCTACACCTTC
CASKGQGWGIDGYTF
>TRBV27|many|TRBD2|TRBJ2-1|15
TGTGCCAGCAGTCGGACTAGCGGGAGGGCCGATGAGCAGTTCTTC
CASSRTSGRADEQFF
>TRBV28|many|TRBD1|TRBJ1-2|15
TGTGCCAGCAGTCCTTACCTCAGGGGGCCCTATGGCTACACCTTC
CASSPYLRGPYGYTF
>TRBV7-9|.|.|TRBJ2-1|18
TGTGCCAGCAGCTCCGGGTCTCGACGGCCTTTGAGGACGAATGAGCAGTTCTTC
CASSSGSRRPLRTNEQFF